These T cell receptor beta chains were read from a single sample in a study of T cells expressing NK-cell markers. TCRdb re-called the 5' RACE reads, yielding one record per CDR3 amino acid sequence without DNA. The sample data list over 200,000 distinct CDR3 sequences. The specimen was blood T cells: a sorted CD56 or NKG2C T cell subset, CD4+ or CD8+ T cells, or bulk PBMC T cells (not recorded which). The receptors come from a man aged 18 to 29 in good health. Each CDR3 is given with its conserved first and last residue. Each record gives: J gene, V gene, CDR3 protein.

TRBJ2-1	TRBV11-3	CASSLADGADEQFF
TRBJ1-6	TRBV11-2	CASSLTTVLNNSPLHF
TRBJ2-2	TRBV29-1	CSVVAGVTGELFF
TRBJ1-3	TRBV12-3/TRBV12-4	CASSFGQGENTIYF
TRBJ2-1	TRBV19	CASSTGPLKANEQFF
TRBJ2-2	TRBV10-3	CAIRRSGGFTGELFF
TRBJ1-3	TRBV29-1	CSVGAANEGNTIYF
TRBJ2-5	TRBV5-1	CASSAPGQDFRETQYF
TRBJ2-3	TRBV6-2/TRBV6-3	CASSYEGTIMAGGPTDTQYF
TRBJ1-4	TRBV20-1	CSARARPRTGIDEKLFF
TRBJ2-4	TRBV12-3/TRBV12-4	CASSLSGAKNIQYF
TRBJ2-3	TRBV2	CASSGEYTDTQYF
TRBJ2-3	TRBV20-1	CSARARLPFTDTQYF
TRBJ1-5	TRBV12-3/TRBV12-4	CASSFTGQPQHF
TRBJ2-2	TRBV5-1	CASRPSGRNTGELFF
TRBJ2-7	TRBV10-3	CAISGTAKSYEQYF
TRBJ2-4	TRBV28	CASGTGWDIQYF
TRBJ2-1	TRBV20-1	CSVGAEGNEQFF
TRBJ1-1	TRBV12-3/TRBV12-4	CASSLPLGGITEAFF
TRBJ2-5	TRBV24-1	CATSVHFGFWETQYF
TRBJ2-1	TRBV28	CASSLPPQLAGGKDEQFF
TRBJ2-3	TRBV4-2	CASSQEGLAVGTDTQYF
TRBJ2-4	TRBV6-1	CASSPGQGENIQYF
TRBJ1-4	TRBV5-1	CASRWGLATNEKLFF
TRBJ2-1	TRBV28	CASSLSGAVWFF
TRBJ2-3	TRBV10-1	CASSFYRQEGLCTDTQYF
TRBJ2-2	TRBV12-3/TRBV12-4	CASLIMGYTGELFF